The T cell receptor beta chain under discussion was sequenced for a study of blood T cell repertoires in COVID-19. Study at large: There were acute and convalescent COVID-19 samples, and they came from the United States, Italy and Spain.

V dropped 6 bases and J dropped 6; count of bases not matched to a gene: 6. Per germline, CDR1 MNHEY and CDR2 SMNVEV (reference sequence). This CDR3 comprises 14 residues. Generated by immunoSEQ multiplex PCR, the TCRdb table keeps only in-frame clones and is missing some. The sample includes 120,000 or so clones, 84% of them seen just once. Residents of under 25 US areas, aged roughly 18 to 90 years, made up the participants. Participant reports of clinical history set cohort assignment. Sequenced: PBMCs or T cells enriched from blood (not recorded which). The source is a woman in her twenties or thirties who had recovered from COVID-19. The chain joins TRBV27 to TRBJ2-3; 10 nucleotides align to TRBD2. CDR3 loop: CASSPGLASDTQYF. CDR3 nucleotides: TGTGCCAGCAGCCCGGGACTAGCGTCGGATACGCAGTATTTT.